This T cell receptor beta chain was identified during a study of blood T cell repertoires in COVID-19. The overall study: There were acute and convalescent COVID-19 samples, and they came from the United States, Italy and Spain. The analysed material was cDNA or gDNA that came from T cells, B-cell-depleted T cells, or PBMCs.

Sequenced by immunoSEQ multiplex PCR; TCRdb stores in-frame clones only, minus some. Altogether approximately 160,000 clones are present, about 88% being singletons, with the ten largest covering around a fifth. Trimming pared 5 bases from V and 10 bases from J, leaving 15 bases between. The CDR3 is made up of 14 amino acids. Germline lookup yields CDR1 MDHEN and CDR2 SYDVKM. Specimen: peripheral blood. This rearrangement joins TRBV28 to TRBJ1-6; the D gene is possibly TRBD1 (6 bases). The clonotype comes from a woman older than 75 with acute or convalescent COVID-19. DNA of the CDR3: TGTGCCAGCAGTCCCTCGGCAGGGGCATCACCCCTCCACTTT. It encodes CASSPSAGASPLHF.